Shown below are 13 T cell receptor beta chains from a single sample sequenced in a study of blood T cell repertoires in COVID-19. The data were produced by immunoSEQ multiplex PCR, yet TCRdb's version contains in-frame clones alone and is incomplete. The profile shows some 400,000 clones, roughly 92% of them singletons. Input material: PBMCs or T cells enriched from blood (not recorded which). The receptors originated from a woman in her 40s who had been exposed to COVID-19.

V gene TRBV10-1 combines with J gene TRBJ2-3, with unresolved D. The CDR3 covers 13 residues. The ends were cut back, 5 bases at V and 1 base at J, with 7 bases in the middle. Germline CDR1 and CDR2: WNHNN and SYGVQD (reference sequence). The CDR3, as DNA: TGCGCCAGCAGTACCAGTCGCACAGATACGCAGTATTTT. Its protein product is CASSTSRTDTQYF.

The sample holds one count of this clone. J is TRBJ2-6 and V is TRBV7-8; no clear D. The CDR3 totals 16 residues. The V end lost 0 bases, the J end lost 1 base, and 7 bases lay between the germline ends. CDR1 SGHVS and CDR2 FQNEAQ come from the germline V gene. The CDR3 coding sequence is TGTGCCAGCAGCTTAGCGAGTGGTTCTGGGGCCAACGTCCTGACTTTC. Translated, it gives CASSLASGSGANVLTF.

J is TRBJ2-1 and V is TRBV6-5; 8 bases align to TRBD1. The J segment lost 3 bases and the V segment lost 6 bases, leaving 7 bases of the junction unmatched. Germline V gene data show CDR1 as MNHEY and CDR2 as SVGAGI. This CDR3 contains 15 residues. The CDR3 is CASRATQGVYNEQFF. CDR3 DNA sequence: TGTGCCAGCAGGGCGACACAGGGGGTCTACAATGAGCAGTTCTTC.

Written as DNA, the CDR3 is TGTGCCAGCAGACCCCGACAGGGAGCAAATCAGCCCCAGCATTTT. Amino acid sequence: CASRPRQGANQPQHF. The rearrangement joins TRBV5-4 to TRBJ1-5; TRBD1 matches 7 bases. With V trimmed by 5 bases and J by 4 bases, 9 bases remained unmatched. Germline V lookup: CDR1 SGHNT, CDR2 YYREEE (reference sequence). This CDR3 region has 15 residues. Based on the CDR3 plus reference TRBV5-4 and TRBJ1-5, the full variable domain is ETGVTQSPTHLIKTRGQQVTLRCSSQSGHNTVSWYQQALGQGPQFIFQYYREEENGRGNFPPRFSGLQFPNYSSELNVNALELDDSALYLCASRPRQGANQPQHFGDGTRLSIL.

The V and J genes are TRBV5-1 and TRBJ2-2; 9 bases align to TRBD1. Germline V gene data show CDR1 as SGHRS and CDR2 as YFSETQ. The CDR3 is 15 residues long. V trimming: 5 bases; J trimming: 5 bases; junction bases outside the gene matches: 7. The CDR3 sequence is CASSSQGARTGELFF. CDR3 DNA: TGCGCCAGCAGTTCACAGGGGGCGAGGACCGGGGAGCTGTTTTTT.

The genes are TRBV25-1 and TRBJ1-5, with D hard to call. The V end lost 4 bases, the J end lost 3 bases, and 10 bases lay between the germline ends. The CDR3 runs 14 residues. Germline V gives CDR1 MGHDK, CDR2 SYGVNS. CDR3 sequence reads: CASSGGGINQPQHF. The DNA for the CDR3 is TGTGCCAGCAGTGGGGGAGGAATCAATCAGCCCCAGCATTTT.

The chain uses TRBV6-6 and TRBJ1-5; tentatively, D is TRBD1 (5 bases). V was cut by 8 bases and J by 2 bases, with 19 bases left in between. There are 16 residues in the CDR3. The germline V gene encodes CDR1 MNHNY and CDR2 SVGAGI (reference sequence). CDR3 loop: CASSIGTARGNQPQHF. In nucleotides, the CDR3 is TGTGCCAGCTCCATAGGGACTGCGAGGGGCAATCAGCCCCAGCATTTT.

The V call is TRBV2, the J call TRBJ2-1, with D possibly matching TRBD1 (6 bases). Germline V gene sequence: CDR1 SNHLY, CDR2 FYNNEI. The CDR3 is 13 amino acids. V lost 5 bases to trimming and J lost 9 bases, with 14 bases between them. The CDR3 DNA follows: TGTGCCAGCAGTCGGGAACAGGGCGGTGAGCAGTTCTTC. Amino acid sequence: CASSREQGGEQFF.

The chain couples TRBV19 to TRBJ1-3, with 7 bases that match TRBD1. The CDR3 has 15 amino acids. CDR1 LNHDA and CDR2 SQIVND come from the germline V gene (reference sequence). The V and J ends lost 4 bases and 0 bases, in that order; junction bases with no gene match: 3. The CDR3 DNA reads as TGTGCCAGTAGTAGAAGACAGGGCTCTGGAAACACCATATATTTT. This encodes CASSRRQGSGNTIYF.

This chain connects TRBV29-1 to TRBJ2-3; TRBD2 aligns across 10 bases. The CDR3 has 18 amino acids. Trimming cost V 1 base and J 0 bases; bases outside gene matches: 10. Germline V gives CDR1 SQVTM, CDR2 ANQGSEA. The CDR3 reads CSVEVAGGPQGSTDTQYF. The CDR3, as DNA: TGCAGCGTTGAAGTAGCGGGAGGCCCCCAGGGAAGCACAGATACGCAGTATTTT.

The J gene is TRBJ2-3, the V gene TRBV12-3 or TRBV12-4; the D gene is possibly TRBD2 (5 bases). The V end was cut by 3 bases, the J end by 8 bases, with 12 bases between. CDR3 length: 13 amino acids. CDR3 bases: TGTGCCAGCAGTTTCAGGCGTGGAGGTACGCAGTATTTT. Amino acids: CASSFRRGGTQYF.

The chain recombines TRBV7-8 with TRBJ2-1; D is possibly TRBD2 (6 bases). V was shortened by 5 bases and J by 6 bases, with 17 bases between the two germline ends. The CDR3 is 15 amino acids. Germline V gene data show CDR1 as SGHVS and CDR2 as FQNEAQ. The CDR3 coding sequence is TGTGCCAGCAGCCCCCGGCGGGGAGCCGCCAATGAGCAGTTCTTC. Translation: CASSPRRGAANEQFF.

This chain joins TRBV5-4 and TRBJ2-7; 8 bases map to TRBD2. The CDR3 is 14 amino acids. V shed 4 bases and J 2 bases; nucleotides not matched to a gene: 5. Germline-derived CDR1 and CDR2 are SGHNT and YYREEE (reference sequence). CDR3 in amino acids: CASSASGGTYEQYF. CDR3 coding DNA: TGTGCCAGCAGCGCGAGCGGGGGTACCTACGAGCAGTACTTC.